The T cell receptor beta chain under discussion was sequenced for a study of Graves' ophthalmopathy and Graves' hyperthyroidism. Germline CDR1 is MNHNS and CDR2 is SASEGT. This CDR3 is built from 14 residues. V lost 7 bases, J lost 4 bases, and 6 bases stayed unmatched. RNA transcripts were the source from which TCR beta CDR3 regions were amplified. HTBI primers were used in a first-round RT-PCR, which preceded a second-round multiplex PCR. From the multiplex PCR reads, TCRdb called clonotypes with MiXCR, one entry per CDR3 protein. The table lists nearly 400,000 distinct CDR3 sequences, around 16% of them singletons. Moderate-to-severe activity, CAS ≥3, NOSPECS ≥4 and duration under 3 months were recorded for donors with ophthalmopathy. Pregnant or lactating patients and those with other autoimmune diseases or uncontrolled infections were excluded. PBMCs had their origin in fresh peripheral blood (roughly 10 ml).

This TCR derives from a woman between 18 and 29 years old with Graves' ophthalmopathy. Sequencing used peripheral blood. The chain links TRBV6-1 to TRBJ2-2; 7 nucleotides agree with TRBD2. The DNA for the CDR3 is TGTGCCAGCAACCTAGCGGATGCCACCGGGGAGCTGTTTTTT. Encoded protein: CASNLADATGELFF.